Listed below are T cell receptor beta chains from one sample, sequenced in a study of blood T cell repertoires in COVID-19. The repertoire was sequenced with immunoSEQ multiplex PCR; TCRdb's copy has only in-frame clones and lacks some. The sample has more than 65,000 clones, around 80% seen once. The sample comprised peripheral blood. These receptors all come from a woman of 80 years or more with acute or convalescent COVID-19. CDR3s include the opening cysteine and the closing phenylalanine or tryptophan. A D gene is named only where the DNA matches it firmly. Some rows have no size entry. The others give once, few or many, or a class for an expanded clone.

D gene: TRBD1
clone size: .
V gene: TRBV5-1
J gene: TRBJ2-7
CDR3 protein: CASSPRTGTYEQYF
CDR3 DNA: TGCGCCAGCAGCCCCAGGACAGGAACCTACGAGCAGTACTTC

D gene: .
clone size: .
V gene: TRBV7-3
J gene: TRBJ2-5
CDR3 protein: CASSSPWEETQYF
CDR3 DNA: TGTGCCAGCAGCTCTCCCTGGGAGGAGACCCAGTACTTC

D gene: TRBD2
clone size: .
V gene: TRBV6-2/TRBV6-3
J gene: TRBJ2-1
CDR3 protein: CASSYPGLAGGSSYNEQFF
CDR3 DNA: TGTGCCAGCAGTTACCCTGGACTAGCGGGAGGGAGCTCCTACAATGAGCAGTTCTTC

D gene: TRBD1
clone size: .
V gene: TRBV4-3
J gene: TRBJ2-7
CDR3 protein: CASSQERTGYFSYEQYF
CDR3 DNA: TGCGCCAGCAGCCAAGAGAGGACAGGGTATTTTTCCTACGAGCAGTACTTC

D gene: .
clone size: .
V gene: TRBV6-5
J gene: TRBJ1-2
CDR3 protein: CASSWGQTNYGYTF
CDR3 DNA: TGTGCCAGCAGTTGGGGGCAGACTAACTATGGCTACACCTTC

D gene: .
clone size: .
V gene: TRBV7-6
J gene: TRBJ2-7
CDR3 protein: CASSSTSYEQYF
CDR3 DNA: TGTGCCAGCAGCTCGACTTCCTACGAGCAGTACTTC

D gene: .
clone size: .
V gene: TRBV11-3
J gene: TRBJ1-1
CDR3 protein: CASSLGGNTEAFF
CDR3 DNA: TGTGCCAGCAGCTTAGGAGGGAACACTGAAGCTTTCTTT

D gene: .
clone size: .
V gene: TRBV12-3/TRBV12-4
J gene: TRBJ2-3
CDR3 protein: CASTTRVTDTQYF
CDR3 DNA: TGTGCCAGCACCACGCGAGTCACAGATACGCAGTATTTT

D gene: TRBD2
clone size: .
V gene: TRBV9
J gene: TRBJ2-3
CDR3 protein: CASSVVGSGSIGGDTQYF
CDR3 DNA: TGTGCCAGCAGCGTAGTTGGTAGCGGGAGCATTGGTGGAGATACGCAGTATTTT

D gene: TRBD1
clone size: .
V gene: TRBV7-9
J gene: TRBJ1-5
CDR3 protein: CASSLDWRGLDQPQHF
CDR3 DNA: TGTGCCAGCAGCTTAGATTGGAGGGGGCTTGATCAGCCCCAGCATTTT

D gene: .
clone size: .
V gene: TRBV18
J gene: TRBJ2-7
CDR3 protein: CASSPPRVSYEQYF
CDR3 DNA: TGTGCCAGCTCACCACCGAGGGTTTCCTACGAGCAGTACTTC

D gene: TRBD2
clone size: .
V gene: TRBV19
J gene: TRBJ2-5
CDR3 protein: CASRPTGTSGRRGQETQYF
CDR3 DNA: TGTGCCAGTAGACCAACCGGGACTAGCGGGAGAAGGGGGCAAGAGACCCAGTACTTC

D gene: .
clone size: .
V gene: TRBV6-1
J gene: TRBJ2-3
CDR3 protein: CASSERVLNAGTQYF
CDR3 DNA: TGTGCCAGCAGTGAAAGAGTACTCAATGCGGGTACGCAGTATTTT

D gene: TRBD1
clone size: .
V gene: TRBV10-1
J gene: TRBJ1-5
CDR3 protein: CASSGLDRVSNQPQHF
CDR3 DNA: TGCGCCAGCAGTGGTTTGGACAGGGTAAGCAATCAGCCCCAGCATTTT

D gene: TRBD1
clone size: .
V gene: TRBV2
J gene: TRBJ2-3
CDR3 protein: CASRTRTGADTQYF
CDR3 DNA: TGTGCCAGCAGGACTAGGACAGGGGCAGATACGCAGTATTTT

D gene: TRBD2
clone size: .
V gene: TRBV3-1/TRBV3-2
J gene: TRBJ2-1
CDR3 protein: CASGLGAGTYNEQFF
CDR3 DNA: TGTGCCAGCGGGTTGGGAGCGGGAACCTACAATGAGCAGTTCTTC

D gene: TRBD1
clone size: .
V gene: TRBV7-9
J gene: TRBJ2-4
CDR3 protein: CASSLPDRANIQYF
CDR3 DNA: TGTGCCAGCAGCCTACCGGACAGGGCCAATATTCAGTACTTC

D gene: TRBD1
clone size: .
V gene: TRBV7-2
J gene: TRBJ1-6
CDR3 protein: CASSTTTGGGPPLHF
CDR3 DNA: TGTGCCAGCAGCACCACGACAGGGGGCGGGCCACCCCTCCACTTT

D gene: .
clone size: .
V gene: TRBV24-1
J gene: TRBJ2-7
CDR3 protein: CATSDSGIPQYF
CDR3 DNA: TGTGCCACCAGTGATTCGGGAATTCCGCAGTACTTC

D gene: .
clone size: .
V gene: TRBV10-3
J gene: TRBJ2-1
CDR3 protein: CAISESWSINEQFF
CDR3 DNA: TGTGCCATCAGTGAGTCTTGGTCTATCAATGAGCAGTTCTTC

D gene: .
clone size: few
V gene: TRBV28
J gene: TRBJ2-4
CDR3 protein: CASSFGGANVQYF
CDR3 DNA: TGTGCCAGCAGTTTTGGTGGGGCGAATGTTCAGTACTTC

D gene: .
clone size: .
V gene: TRBV10-1
J gene: TRBJ2-5
CDR3 protein: CASIPGQGNSGSGGETQYF
CDR3 DNA: TGCGCCAGCATTCCGGGACAGGGGAATAGCGGGAGCGGGGGAGAGACCCAGTACTTC

D gene: TRBD2
clone size: once
V gene: TRBV3-1/TRBV3-2
J gene: TRBJ2-7
CDR3 protein: CASSQDLGTMRESSYEQYF
CDR3 DNA: TGTGCCAGCAGCCAAGATCTTGGGACCATGCGGGAGAGCTCCTACGAGCAGTACTTC

D gene: .
clone size: .
V gene: TRBV2
J gene: TRBJ2-6
CDR3 protein: CASSPTGSGANVLTF
CDR3 DNA: TGTGCCAGCTCTCCCACAGGGTCTGGGGCCAACGTCCTGACTTTC